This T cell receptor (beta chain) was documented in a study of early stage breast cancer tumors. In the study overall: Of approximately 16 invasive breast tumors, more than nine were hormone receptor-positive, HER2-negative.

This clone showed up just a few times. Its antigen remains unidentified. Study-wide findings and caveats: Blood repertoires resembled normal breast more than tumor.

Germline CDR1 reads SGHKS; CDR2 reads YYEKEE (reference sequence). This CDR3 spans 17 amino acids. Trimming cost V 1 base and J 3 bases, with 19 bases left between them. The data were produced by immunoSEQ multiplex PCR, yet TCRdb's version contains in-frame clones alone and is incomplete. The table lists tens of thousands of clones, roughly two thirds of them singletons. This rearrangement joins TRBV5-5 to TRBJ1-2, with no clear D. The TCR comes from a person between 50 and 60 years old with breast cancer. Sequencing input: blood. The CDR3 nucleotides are TGTGCCAGCAGCTTGTGGTCAGGCGCTGCAAGTTACTATGGCTACACCTTC. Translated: CASSLWSGAASYYGYTF.